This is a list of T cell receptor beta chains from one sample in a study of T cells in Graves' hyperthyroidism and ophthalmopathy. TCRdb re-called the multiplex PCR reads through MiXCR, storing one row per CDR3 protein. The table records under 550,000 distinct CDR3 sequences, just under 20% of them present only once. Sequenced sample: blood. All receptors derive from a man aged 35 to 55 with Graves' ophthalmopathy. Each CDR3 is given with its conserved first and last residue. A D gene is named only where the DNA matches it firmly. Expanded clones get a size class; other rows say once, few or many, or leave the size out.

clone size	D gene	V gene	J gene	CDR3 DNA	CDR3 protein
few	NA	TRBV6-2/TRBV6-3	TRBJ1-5	TGTGCCAGCAGTACAGATAGGACTCAGCCCCAGCATTTT	CASSTDRTQPQHF
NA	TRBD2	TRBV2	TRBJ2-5	TGTGCCAGCAGTGCAGCTAGCGGGGGGCCCGATCAAGAGACCCAGTACTTC	CASSAASGGPDQETQYF
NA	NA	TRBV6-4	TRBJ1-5	TGTGCCAGCAGTGACGGGGCCGGGAGTCAGCCCCAGCATTTT	CASSDGAGSQPQHF
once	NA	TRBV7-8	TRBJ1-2	TGTGCCAGCAGCTTAAAGGGCAGCATATATGGCTACACCTTC	CASSLKGSIYGYTF
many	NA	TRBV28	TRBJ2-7	TGTGCCAGCAGCCCCCACCCAGGGTCCGGCGACTACGAGCAGTACTTC	CASSPHPGSGDYEQYF
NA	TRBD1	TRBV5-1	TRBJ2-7	TGTGCCAGCAGCCAAGATTCTAGGGACAGGGGCCACGAGCAGTACTTC	CASSQDSRDRGHEQYF
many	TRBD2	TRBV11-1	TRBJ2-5	TGTGCCAGCAGCTCCGTGGGGAGGGCCCGGGAGACCCAGTACTTC	CASSSVGRARETQYF
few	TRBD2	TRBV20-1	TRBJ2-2	TGCAGTGCTAGAGACAGACGGGGGGGTTCCGGGGAGCTGTTTTTT	CSARDRRGGSGELFF
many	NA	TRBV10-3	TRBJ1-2	TGTGCCATCAGTGAACGACAGGACAACTATGGCTACACCTTC	CAISERQDNYGYTF
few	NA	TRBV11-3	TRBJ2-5	TGTGCCAGCAGCTTAGGAGTGTGGCGTACTCAAGAGACCCAGTACTTC	CASSLGVWRTQETQYF
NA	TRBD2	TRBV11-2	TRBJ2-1	TGTGCCAGCAGCTTAGCCGGGGGGGCCGACAATGAGCAGTTCTTC	CASSLAGGADNEQFF
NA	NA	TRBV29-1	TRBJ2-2	TGCAACGTTTTATTACGCGGGGGCGGGAACACCGGGGAGCTGTTTTTT	CNVLLRGGGNTGELFF
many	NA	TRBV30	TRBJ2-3	TGTGCCTGGAGTCAGGGAAAGGGCACAGATACGCAGTATTTT	CAWSQGKGTDTQYF
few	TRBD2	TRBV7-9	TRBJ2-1	TGTGCCAGCAGCGTAGCGGGCCAGGTCAATGAGCAGTTCTTC	CASSVAGQVNEQFF
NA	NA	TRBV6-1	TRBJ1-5	TGTGTCAGCAGTGAAGAGCGCAATCAGCCCCAGCATTTT	CVSSEERNQPQHF
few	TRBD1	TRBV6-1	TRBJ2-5	TGTGCCAGCAGTCGACAGGGGGCGCTTGTTCGGTTATCGACCCAGTACTTC	CASSRQGALVRLSTQYF